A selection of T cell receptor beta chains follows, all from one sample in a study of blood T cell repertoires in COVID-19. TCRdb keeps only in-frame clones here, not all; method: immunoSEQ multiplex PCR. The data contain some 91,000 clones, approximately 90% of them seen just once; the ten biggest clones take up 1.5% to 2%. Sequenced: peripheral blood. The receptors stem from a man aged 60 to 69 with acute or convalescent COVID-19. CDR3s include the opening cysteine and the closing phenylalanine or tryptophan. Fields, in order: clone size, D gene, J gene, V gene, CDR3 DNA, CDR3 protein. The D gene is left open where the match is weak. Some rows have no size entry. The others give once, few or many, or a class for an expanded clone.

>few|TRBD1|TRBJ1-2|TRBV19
TGTGCCAGTAGTTCATCGGGGACAGGGATAGGCTACACCTTC
CASSSSGTGIGYTF
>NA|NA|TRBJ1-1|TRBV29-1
TGCAGCGTTGACAGGATGAACACTGAAGCTTTCTTT
CSVDRMNTEAFF
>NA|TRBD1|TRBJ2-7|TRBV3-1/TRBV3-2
TGTGCCAGCAGCCAAGATACCGGGGACAGGGGATACGAGCAGTACTTC
CASSQDTGDRGYEQYF
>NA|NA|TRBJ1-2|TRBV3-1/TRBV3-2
TGTGCCAGCAGCCAATCGGGTTTAATCTATGGCTACACCTTC
CASSQSGLIYGYTF
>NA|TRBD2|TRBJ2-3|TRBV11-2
TGTGCCAGCAGCATTAGCGGGGGGGATGTAAGCACAGATACGCAGTATTTT
CASSISGGDVSTDTQYF
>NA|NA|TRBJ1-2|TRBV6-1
TGTGCCAGCAGCCGGAAGGACAGCGCTAACTATGGCTACACCTTC
CASSRKDSANYGYTF
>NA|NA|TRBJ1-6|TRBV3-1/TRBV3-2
TGTGCCAGCAGCCAATTATCGCCACGGGCCCTCCACTTT
CASSQLSPRALHF
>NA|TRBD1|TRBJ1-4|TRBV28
TGTGCCAGCAGTTTATGGTTAGGGACAGGAGGAAAACTGTTTTTT
CASSLWLGTGGKLFF
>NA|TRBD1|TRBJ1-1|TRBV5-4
TGTGCCAGCAGCTCTCCGGGGACAGGGAACACTGAAGCTTTCTTT
CASSSPGTGNTEAFF
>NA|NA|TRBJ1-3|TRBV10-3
TGTGCCATCCGGGACACCATCGGACCAGACACCATATATTTT
CAIRDTIGPDTIYF
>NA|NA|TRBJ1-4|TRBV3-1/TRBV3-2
TGTGCCAGCAGCCAAGACAGGGTTGGTAATGAAAAACTGTTTTTT
CASSQDRVGNEKLFF
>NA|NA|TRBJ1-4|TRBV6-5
TGTGCCAGCCGCAACGGAGGACTCAATGAAAAACTGTTTTTT
CASRNGGLNEKLFF
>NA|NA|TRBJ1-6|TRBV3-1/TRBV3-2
TGTGCCAGCAGCCACTTTCCCACCCCGGTCAATAATTCACCCCTCCACTTT
CASSHFPTPVNNSPLHF
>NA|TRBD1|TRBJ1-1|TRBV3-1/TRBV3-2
TGTGCCAGCAGCCAAGGGCAGGGGGTTACTGAAGCTTTCTTT
CASSQGQGVTEAFF
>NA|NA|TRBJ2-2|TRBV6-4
TGTGCCAGCAGCGTATATGTCGGCGGGGAGCTGTTTTTT
CASSVYVGGELFF
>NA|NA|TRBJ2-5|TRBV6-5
TGTGCCAGCAGTTATGGACAGCTCCAAGAGACCCAGTACTTC
CASSYGQLQETQYF
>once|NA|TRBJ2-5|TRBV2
TGTGCCAGCATGGAGGGGAACCGAGAGACCCAGTACTTC
CASMEGNRETQYF
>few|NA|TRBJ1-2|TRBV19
TGTGCCAGTAGTCTAGCCTCGACAGCGAACTATGGCTACACCTTC
CASSLASTANYGYTF
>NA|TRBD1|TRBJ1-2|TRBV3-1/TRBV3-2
TGTGCCAGCAGCCAAGGGGACAGTTATGGCTACACCTTC
CASSQGDSYGYTF
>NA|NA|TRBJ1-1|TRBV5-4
TGTGCCAGCAGCTTGGCGGGATCCCTAAGGACTGAAGCTTTCTTT
CASSLAGSLRTEAFF
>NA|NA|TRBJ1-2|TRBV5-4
TGTGCCAGCAGCCACGGGGGTCATGTCACCACCTATGGCTACACCTTC
CASSHGGHVTTYGYTF
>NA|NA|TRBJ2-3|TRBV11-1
TGTGCCAGCAGCCCCCGAGGCAGGGGAGGGTCAGATACGCAGTATTTT
CASSPRGRGGSDTQYF
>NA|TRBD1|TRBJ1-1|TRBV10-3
TGTGCCATCGGGCGGACAGGGGGCGAGGACACTGAAGCTTTCTTT
CAIGRTGGEDTEAFF
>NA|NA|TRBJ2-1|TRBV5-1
TGCGCCAGCAGCTTGTTGTCCGGGTCGGAGCAGTTCTTC
CASSLLSGSEQFF
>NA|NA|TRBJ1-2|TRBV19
TGTGCCAGTAGTGCCCGCACGGGGAACTATGGCTACACCTTC
CASSARTGNYGYTF
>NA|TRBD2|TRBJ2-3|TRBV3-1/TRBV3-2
TGTGCCAGCAGCCAATTACTAGCGGGGGTTGGCACAGATACGCAGTATTTT
CASSQLLAGVGTDTQYF
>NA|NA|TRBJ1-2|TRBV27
TGTGCCAGCAGTTTATCGGTGGCAGGGGCAAGCTATGGCTACACCTTC
CASSLSVAGASYGYTF
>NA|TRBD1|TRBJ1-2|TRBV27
TGTGCCAGCACCCGACAGGGCGGAAGCTATGGCTACACCTTC
CASTRQGGSYGYTF
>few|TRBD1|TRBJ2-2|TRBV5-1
TGCGCCAGCAGCACTACAGGGGGGATGTCCGGGGAGCTGTTTTTT
CASSTTGGMSGELFF
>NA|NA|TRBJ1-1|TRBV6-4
TGTGCCAGCAGGCCAGGACAACTGAACACTGAAGCTTTCTTT
CASRPGQLNTEAFF
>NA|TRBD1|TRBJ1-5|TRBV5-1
TGCGCCAGCAGCCCGGGATTACAGGGGAGAAATCAGCCCCAGCATTTT
CASSPGLQGRNQPQHF
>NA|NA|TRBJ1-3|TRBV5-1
TGCGCCAGCAGCTTGGAAGCGGGGAGATCTGGAAACACCATATATTTT
CASSLEAGRSGNTIYF
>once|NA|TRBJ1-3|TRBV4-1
TGCGCCAGCAGCCTCGGACAGCTCCCCCCTGGAAACACCATATATTTT
CASSLGQLPPGNTIYF
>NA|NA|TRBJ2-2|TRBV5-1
TGCGCCAGCAGCTTTCAGGGCCTGTCGAACACCGGGGAGCTGTTTTTT
CASSFQGLSNTGELFF
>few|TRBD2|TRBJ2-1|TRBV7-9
TGTGCCAGCAGCCCGGGAGCGGGGGTCTACAATGAGCAGTTCTTC
CASSPGAGVYNEQFF
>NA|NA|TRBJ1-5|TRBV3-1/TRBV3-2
TGTGCCAGCAGCCATGTCGGACACAATCAGCCCCAGCATTTT
CASSHVGHNQPQHF
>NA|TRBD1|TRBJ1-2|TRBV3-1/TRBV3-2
TGTGCCAGCAGCCAAGCCGGGACAGGGCTTAACTATGGCTACACCTTC
CASSQAGTGLNYGYTF
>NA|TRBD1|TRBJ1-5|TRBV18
TGTGCCAGCTCACCCGACAGGGGCGGACAGCCCCAGCATTTT
CASSPDRGGQPQHF
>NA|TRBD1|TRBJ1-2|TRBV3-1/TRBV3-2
TGTGCCAGCAGCCTAGAAGGGACAGAAAGGAACACCTTC
CASSLEGTERNTF
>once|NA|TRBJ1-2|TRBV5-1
TGCGCCAGCAGCTCCCCGGACACCAAGGCGGGCTACACCTTC
CASSSPDTKAGYTF
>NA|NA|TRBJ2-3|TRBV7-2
TGTGCCAGCAGCTTAGCGGGTGGGCCGGGGACAGATACGCAGTATTTT
CASSLAGGPGTDTQYF
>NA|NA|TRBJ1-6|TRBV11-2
TGTGCCAGCAGCTTTAGCCAGGGGCGCTCGGGTTCACCCCTCCACTTT
CASSFSQGRSGSPLHF
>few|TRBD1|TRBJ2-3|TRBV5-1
TGCGCCAGCAGCCCATCGACAGGGTGGGATACGCAGTATTTT
CASSPSTGWDTQYF
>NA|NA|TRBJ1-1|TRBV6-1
TGTGCCAGCAGGGAAGGGGAGAGGACTGAAGCTTTCTTT
CASREGERTEAFF
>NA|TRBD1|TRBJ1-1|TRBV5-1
TGCGCCAGCCGGGGGACAGCTCAAATGAACACTGAAGCTTTCTTT
CASRGTAQMNTEAFF
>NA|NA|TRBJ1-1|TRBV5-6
TGTGCCAGCAGCTTGGGTTGGGGGGTGAACACTGAAGCTTTCTTT
CASSLGWGVNTEAFF
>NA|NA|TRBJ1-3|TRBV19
TGTGCCAGTAGCCGGAACCAGGGTACTGGAAACACCATATATTTT
CASSRNQGTGNTIYF
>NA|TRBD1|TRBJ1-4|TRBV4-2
TGTGCCAGCAGCCCACAGGGGGCAAGTGAAAAACTGTTTTTT
CASSPQGASEKLFF
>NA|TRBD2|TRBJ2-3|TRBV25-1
TGTGCCAGCAGTTTAGCGGGGGGTCGAGATACGCAGTATTTT
CASSLAGGRDTQYF
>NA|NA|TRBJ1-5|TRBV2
TGTGCCAGCAGTCAGACAGCTAGCAATCAGCCCCAGCATTTT
CASSQTASNQPQHF
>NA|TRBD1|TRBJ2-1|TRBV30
TGTGCCTGGAGCCACAGGGGAGAGCAGTTCTTC
CAWSHRGEQFF
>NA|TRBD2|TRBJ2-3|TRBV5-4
TGTGCCAGCAGCTCCGAAGCGGGGGGAACTAGCACAGATACGCAGTATTTT
CASSSEAGGTSTDTQYF
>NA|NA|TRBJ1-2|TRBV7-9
TGTGCCAGCAGTTTAGACCAGGGTTGGGCCTATGGCTACACCTTC
CASSLDQGWAYGYTF
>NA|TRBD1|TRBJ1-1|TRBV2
TGTGCCAGCAGCGAAGGACAGGCCGAAGCTTTCTTT
CASSEGQAEAFF
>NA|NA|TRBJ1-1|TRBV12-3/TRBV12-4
TGTGCCAGCAGCCGAAACCAGGGGGCTTTCTTT
CASSRNQGAFF
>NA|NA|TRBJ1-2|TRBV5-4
TGTGCCAGCAGCTTGGATGGCTTCTATGGCTACACCTTC
CASSLDGFYGYTF
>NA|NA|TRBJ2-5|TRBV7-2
TGTGCCAGCAGCTTATCACTAGGGGAGACCCAGTACTTC
CASSLSLGETQYF
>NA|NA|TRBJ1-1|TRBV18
TGTGCCAGCTCACCTGCACAGGGAAGGGCTGAAGCTTTCTTT
CASSPAQGRAEAFF